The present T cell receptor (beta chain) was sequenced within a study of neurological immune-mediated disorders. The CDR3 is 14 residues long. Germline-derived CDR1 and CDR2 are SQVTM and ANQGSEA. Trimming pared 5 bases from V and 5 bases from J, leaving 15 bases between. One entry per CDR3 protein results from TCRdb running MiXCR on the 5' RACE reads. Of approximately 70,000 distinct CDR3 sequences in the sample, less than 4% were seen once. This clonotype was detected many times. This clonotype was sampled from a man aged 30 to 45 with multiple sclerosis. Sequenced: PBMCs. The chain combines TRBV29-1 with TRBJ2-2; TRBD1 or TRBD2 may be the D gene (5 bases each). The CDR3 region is CSVFTGTRTGELFF. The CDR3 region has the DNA TGCAGCGTTTTCACCGGGACGAGGACCGGGGAGCTGTTTTTT.